The sequence of this T cell receptor beta chain was determined in a study of blood T cell repertoires in COVID-19. Study-wide context: Sources were T cells, B-cell-depleted T cells, or PBMCs; the material itself was cDNA or gDNA.

Profiled with immunoSEQ multiplex PCR; TCRdb holds only in-frame clones, not every one. The table records under 400,000 clones, roughly 87% of them present only once. The germline gives CDR1 LGHDT, CDR2 YNNKEL (reference sequence). CDR3 size: 15 residues. Trimming removed 5 bases from V and 5 bases from J; junction bases left unmatched: 7. Sequenced material: peripheral blood. The chain employs TRBV3-1 (or the pseudogene TRBV3-2) and TRBJ1-2, with 11 bases that match TRBD1. The TCR comes from a woman aged 60-75 years with COVID-19, enrolled during active disease. For the CDR3, the DNA is TGTGCCAGCAGCGCCCGGACAGGGGGCGGTTATGGCTACACCTTC. Encoded protein: CASSARTGGGYGYTF.